The source of this T cell receptor (beta chain) is a study of blood T cell repertoires in COVID-19. Study context: Sites across the United States, Italy and Spain contributed samples from acute and convalescent COVID-19. PBMCs, B-cell-depleted T cells, or T cells provided the cDNA or gDNA that made up the material.

Original data processing: Counts of nucleated cells, estimated from reference gene primer amplification, were obtained. The assay was immunoSEQ multiplex PCR, and TCRdb's table has in-frame clones only and misses some. The D gene and trimming were derived from the DNA, and the V and J assignments and clone size from that table. The sample records about 210,000 clones, about 85% being singletons. Per the germline V gene, CDR1 is LGHNA and CDR2 is YNFKEQ. The CDR3 contains 18 residues. Trimming stripped 3 bases from V and 0 bases from J, with 15 bases between. The sequenced material came from peripheral blood. This sequence originates from an older man with acute or convalescent COVID-19. V gene TRBV4-2 combines with J gene TRBJ2-6; D remains unclear. The CDR3 is CASSHPAVLFSGANVLTF. Written as DNA, the CDR3 is TGTGCCAGCAGCCATCCCGCGGTCCTTTTCTCTGGGGCCAACGTCCTGACTTTC.